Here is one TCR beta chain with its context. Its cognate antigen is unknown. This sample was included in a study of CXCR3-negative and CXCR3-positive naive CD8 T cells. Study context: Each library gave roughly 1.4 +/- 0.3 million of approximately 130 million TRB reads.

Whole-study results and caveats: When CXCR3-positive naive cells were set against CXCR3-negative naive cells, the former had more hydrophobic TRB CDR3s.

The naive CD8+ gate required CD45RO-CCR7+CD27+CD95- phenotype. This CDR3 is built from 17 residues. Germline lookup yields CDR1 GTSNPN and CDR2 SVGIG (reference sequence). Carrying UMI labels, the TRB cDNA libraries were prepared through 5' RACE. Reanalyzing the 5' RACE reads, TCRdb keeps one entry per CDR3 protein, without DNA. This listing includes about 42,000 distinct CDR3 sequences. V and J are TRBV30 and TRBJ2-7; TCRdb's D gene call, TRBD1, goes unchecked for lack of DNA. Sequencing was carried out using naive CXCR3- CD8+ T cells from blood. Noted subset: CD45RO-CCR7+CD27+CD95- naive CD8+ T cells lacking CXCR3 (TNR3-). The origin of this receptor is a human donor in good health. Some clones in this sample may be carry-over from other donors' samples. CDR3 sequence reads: CAWSDRRSRGSSYEQYF.